This paragraph reports one T cell receptor (beta chain). Its antigen remains unknown. The treatment: some 20 received Ad26.COV2.S at low or high dose, single or two shots; several received placebo; per-sample allocation not given. Sampling happened 63 days after the first vaccine or placebo injection. This entry is derived from a study of Ad26.COV2.S vaccination and SARS-CoV-2 variants. Study as a whole: Enrolled in COV1001, the donor was in the Ad26.COV2.S trial arm, which received the vaccine. Regarding the study as a whole: Breadth of non-spike TCRs did not differ between vaccinees and placebo recipients. It was reported that spike-specific CD8+ and CD4+ T cell responses were substantially broad after vaccination.

Clones were sequenced by immunoSEQ multiplex PCR, and TCRdb holds only the in-frame ones, with some missing. The sample contains a few hundred thousand clones, around four fifths of which appear only once. This CDR3 comprises 11 residues. From germline, CDR1 is DFQATT and CDR2 SNEGSKA (reference sequence). V trimming: 6 bases; J trimming: 5 bases; junction bases outside the gene matches: 4. The sequence was collected from a person between 18 and 60 years old who received the Ad26.COV2.S COVID-19 vaccine or a placebo. The material was peripheral blood, obtained in a trial of Ad26.COV2.S vaccine versus placebo. The chain employs TRBV20-1 and TRBJ2-7; 7 bases are a match to TRBD1. The CDR3 region has the DNA TGCAGTGCGCGACAGGGCAACGAGCAGTACTTC. Translating it yields CSARQGNEQYF.